This T cell receptor beta chain was documented in a study of blood T cell repertoires in COVID-19. The CDR3 totals 17 residues. Between the trimmed V and J ends, which lost 4 bases and 0 bases, there was a span of 13 bases. Germline V gene lookup returns CDR1 MNHNS and CDR2 SASEGT. Authors' processing steps: Nucleated cell counts were estimated from reference gene primer amplification. Assay used: immunoSEQ multiplex PCR; TCRdb lists only in-frame clones, some missing. The V and J calls and clone size were taken over from that table, and D and trimming were inferred from the DNA. Counted here are 25,000 to 35,000 clones, over 75% occurring once; the ten biggest clones make up roughly 25%. This clone was seen more than once but under ten times.

The receptor was derived from a human donor in a cohort sampled during active COVID-19. The rearrangement uses TRBV6-1 and TRBJ2-6, with a tentative D call TRBD1 (6 bases). The sample was peripheral blood. CDR3 in DNA: TGTGCCAGCAGTGCCTACAGGGCCAGCTCTGGGGCCAACGTCCTGACTTTC. As protein: CASSAYRASSGANVLTF.